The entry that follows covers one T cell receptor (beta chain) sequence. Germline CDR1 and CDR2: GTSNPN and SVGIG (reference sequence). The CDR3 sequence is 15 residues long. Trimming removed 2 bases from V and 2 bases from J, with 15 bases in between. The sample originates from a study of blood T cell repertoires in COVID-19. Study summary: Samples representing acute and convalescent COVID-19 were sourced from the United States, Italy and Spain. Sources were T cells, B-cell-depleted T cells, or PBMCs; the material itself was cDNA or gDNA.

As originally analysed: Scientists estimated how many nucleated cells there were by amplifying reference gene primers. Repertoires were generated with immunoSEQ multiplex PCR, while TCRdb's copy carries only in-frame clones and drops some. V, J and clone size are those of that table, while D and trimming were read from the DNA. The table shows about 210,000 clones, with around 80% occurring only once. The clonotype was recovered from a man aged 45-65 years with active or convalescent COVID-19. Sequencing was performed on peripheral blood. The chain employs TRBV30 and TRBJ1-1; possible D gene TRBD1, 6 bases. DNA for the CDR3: TGTGCCTGGAGTTCCTGGGGGGGGGCCAACACTGAAGCTTTCTTT. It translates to CAWSSWGGANTEAFF.